These 4 T cell receptor beta chains share one sample of origin, sequenced in a study of OX40 agonist ivuxolimab in advanced cancers. Using immunoSEQ multiplex PCR, the repertoire was profiled, and TCRdb retains in-frame clones only, with some absent. The table records some 33,000 clones, roughly 87% of them present only once. The sample in question was CD4+ or CD8+ T cells sorted from blood, obtained in a trial of the OX40 agonist ivuxolimab. The receptors stem from an adult with an advanced solid tumor such as melanoma, head and neck, liver or kidney cancer.

The V and J genes are TRBV15 and TRBJ1-4; TRBD1 might be the D (6 bases). Looked up from germline, CDR1 is LNHNV and CDR2 is YYDKDF (reference sequence). The CDR3 covers 15 residues. Trimming shortened V by 1 base and J by 6 bases, and 12 bases separated the two germline ends. As DNA, the CDR3 is TGTGCCACCAGCAGAGGAACAGGGAGGTATGAAAAACTGTTTTTT. The encoded protein is CATSRGTGRYEKLFF.

A few counts support this clone. The chain is built from TRBV6-4 and TRBJ1-5; perhaps TRBD1 as D (5 bases). The CDR3 loop spans 13 amino acids. The V gene's germline CDR1 is MRHNA and CDR2 SNTAGT. V lost 1 base, J lost 7 bases, and 8 bases lay in between. DNA for the CDR3: TGTGCCAGCAGTGACTATGGGGGGCAGCCCCAGCATTTT. Translating gives CASSDYGGQPQHF.

The chain uses TRBV7-2 and TRBJ2-5; no firm D call. The CDR3 loop spans 14 amino acids. The V end lost 1 base, the J end lost 2 bases, and 8 bases lay between the germline ends. Looked up from germline, CDR1 is SGHTA and CDR2 is FQGNSA. CDR3 sequence reads: CASSLGTRQETQYF. In DNA form, the CDR3 reads TGTGCCAGCAGCTTAGGGACGAGGCAAGAGACCCAGTACTTC.

This chain links TRBV28 with TRBJ1-2; no clear D gene. V lost 7 bases and J 4 bases, leaving 19 bases between the germline ends. The germline gives CDR1 MDHEN, CDR2 SYDVKM. This CDR3 contains 15 residues. DNA of the CDR3: TGTGCCAGCACTGCGTATCCCGAGGGCAGCTATGGCTACACCTTC. Residues: CASTAYPEGSYGYTF.